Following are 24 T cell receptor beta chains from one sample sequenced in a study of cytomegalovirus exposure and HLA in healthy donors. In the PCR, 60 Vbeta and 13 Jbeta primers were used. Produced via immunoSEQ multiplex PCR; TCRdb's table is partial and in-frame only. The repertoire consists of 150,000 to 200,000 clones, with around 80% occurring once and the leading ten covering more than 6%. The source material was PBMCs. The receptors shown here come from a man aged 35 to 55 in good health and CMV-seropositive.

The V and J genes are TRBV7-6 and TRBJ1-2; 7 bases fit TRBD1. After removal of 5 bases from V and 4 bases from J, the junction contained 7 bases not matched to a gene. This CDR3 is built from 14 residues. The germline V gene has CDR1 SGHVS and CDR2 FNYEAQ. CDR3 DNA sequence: TGTGCCAGCAGCCCAAGACAGGGAGGCTATGGCTACACCTTC. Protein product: CASSPRQGGYGYTF.

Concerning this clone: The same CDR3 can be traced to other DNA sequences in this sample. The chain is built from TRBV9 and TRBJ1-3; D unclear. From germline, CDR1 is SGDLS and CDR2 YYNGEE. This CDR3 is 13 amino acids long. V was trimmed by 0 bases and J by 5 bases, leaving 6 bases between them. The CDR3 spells CASSVDSRNTIYF. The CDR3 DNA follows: TGTGCCAGCAGCGTAGACAGCAGAAACACCATATATTTT.

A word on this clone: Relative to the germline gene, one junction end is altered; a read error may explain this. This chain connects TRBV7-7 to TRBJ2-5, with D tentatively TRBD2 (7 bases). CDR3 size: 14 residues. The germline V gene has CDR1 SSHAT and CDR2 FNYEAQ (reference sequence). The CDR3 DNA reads TGTGCTAGCAGCTTCGCGGGGGCCCAAGAGACCCAGTACTTC. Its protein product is CASSFAGAQETQYF.

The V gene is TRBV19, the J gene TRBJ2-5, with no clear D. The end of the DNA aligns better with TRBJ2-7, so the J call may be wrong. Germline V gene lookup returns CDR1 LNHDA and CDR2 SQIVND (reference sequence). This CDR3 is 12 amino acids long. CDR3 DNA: TGTGCCAGTAGTCGTACCCCCTACGAGCAGTACTTC. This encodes CASSRTPYEQYF.

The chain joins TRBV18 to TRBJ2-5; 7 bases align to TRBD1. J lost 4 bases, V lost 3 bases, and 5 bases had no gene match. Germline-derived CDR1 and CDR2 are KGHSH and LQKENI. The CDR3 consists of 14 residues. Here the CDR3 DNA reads TGTGCCAGCTCACCGACAGGGTTGGGAGAGACCCAGTACTTC. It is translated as CASSPTGLGETQYF.

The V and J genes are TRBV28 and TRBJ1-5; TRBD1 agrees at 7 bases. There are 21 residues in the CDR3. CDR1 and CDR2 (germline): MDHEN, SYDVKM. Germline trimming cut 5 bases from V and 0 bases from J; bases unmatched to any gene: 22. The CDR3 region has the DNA TGTGCCAGCAGTCCAACGCCTACAGGGGCAGAGCTGGTTTATAGCAATCAGCCCCAGCATTTT. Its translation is CASSPTPTGAELVYSNQPQHF. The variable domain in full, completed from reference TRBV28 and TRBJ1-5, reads DVKVTQSSRYLVKRTGEKVFLECVQDMDHENMFWYRQDPGLGLRLIYFSYDVKMKEKGDIPEGYSVSREKKERFSLILESASTNQTSMYLCASSPTPTGAELVYSNQPQHFGDGTRLSIL.

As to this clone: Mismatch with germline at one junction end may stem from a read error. In DNA form, the CDR3 reads TGTACCAGCAGTGTGGTGGGCGGGGAGACCCAGTACTTC. Its translation: CTSSVVGGETQYF. V gene TRBV2 combines with J gene TRBJ2-5; D might be TRBD2 (5 bases). The CDR3 loop spans 13 amino acids. Germline CDR1 is SNHLY and CDR2 is FYNNEI.

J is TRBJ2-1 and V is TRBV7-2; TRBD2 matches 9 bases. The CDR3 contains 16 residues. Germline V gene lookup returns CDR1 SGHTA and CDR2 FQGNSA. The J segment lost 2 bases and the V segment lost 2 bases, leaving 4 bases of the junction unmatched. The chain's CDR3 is CASSLPLAGAYNEQFF. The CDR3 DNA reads TGTGCCAGCAGCTTACCGTTAGCGGGGGCCTACAATGAGCAGTTCTTC.

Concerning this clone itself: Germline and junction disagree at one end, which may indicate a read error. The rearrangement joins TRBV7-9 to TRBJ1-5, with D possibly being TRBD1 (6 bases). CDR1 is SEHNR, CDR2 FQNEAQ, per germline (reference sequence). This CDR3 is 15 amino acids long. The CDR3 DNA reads TGTTCCAGCAGCTTAGGGGACAAGGGGAATCAGCCCCAGCATTTT. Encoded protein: CSSSLGDKGNQPQHF.

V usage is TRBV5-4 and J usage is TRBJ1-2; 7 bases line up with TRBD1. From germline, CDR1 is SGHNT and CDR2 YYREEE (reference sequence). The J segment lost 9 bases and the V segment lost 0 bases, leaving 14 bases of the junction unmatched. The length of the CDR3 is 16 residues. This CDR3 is CASSLASKTGMNSYTF. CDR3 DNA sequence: TGTGCCAGCAGCTTGGCATCTAAGACAGGGATGAACAGCTACACCTTC.

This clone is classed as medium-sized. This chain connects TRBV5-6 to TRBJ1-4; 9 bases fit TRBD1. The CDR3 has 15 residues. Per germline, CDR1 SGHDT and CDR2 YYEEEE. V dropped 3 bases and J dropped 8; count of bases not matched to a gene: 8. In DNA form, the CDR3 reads TGTGCCAGCAGCTCAATAGGACAGGGGAGCGAAAAACTGTTTTTT. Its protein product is CASSSIGQGSEKLFF. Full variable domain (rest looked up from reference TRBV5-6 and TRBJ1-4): DAGVTQSPTHLIKTRGQQVTLRCSPKSGHDTVSWYQQALGQGPQFIFQYYEEEERQRGNFPDRFSGHQFPNYSSELNVNALLLGDSALYLCASSSIGQGSEKLFFGSGTQLSVL.

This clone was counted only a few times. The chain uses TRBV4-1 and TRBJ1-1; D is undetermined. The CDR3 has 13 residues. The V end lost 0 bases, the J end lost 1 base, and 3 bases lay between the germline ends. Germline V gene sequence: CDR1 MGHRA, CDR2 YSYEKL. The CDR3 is CASSQEQNTEAFF. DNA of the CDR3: TGCGCCAGCAGCCAAGAACAGAACACTGAAGCTTTCTTT.

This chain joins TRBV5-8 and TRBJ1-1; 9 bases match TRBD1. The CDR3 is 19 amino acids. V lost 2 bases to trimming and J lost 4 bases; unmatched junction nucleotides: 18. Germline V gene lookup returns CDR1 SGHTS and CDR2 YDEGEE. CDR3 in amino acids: CASSFISPGSWGQGTEAFF. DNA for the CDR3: TGTGCCAGCAGCTTTATCAGCCCGGGATCTTGGGGACAGGGCACTGAAGCTTTCTTT.

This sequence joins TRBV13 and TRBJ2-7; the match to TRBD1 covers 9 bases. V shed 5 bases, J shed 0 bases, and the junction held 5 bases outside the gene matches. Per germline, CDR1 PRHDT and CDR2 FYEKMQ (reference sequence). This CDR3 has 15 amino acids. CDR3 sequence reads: CASSGMGQGSYEQYF. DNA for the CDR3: TGTGCCAGCAGCGGCATGGGACAGGGCTCCTACGAGCAGTACTTC.

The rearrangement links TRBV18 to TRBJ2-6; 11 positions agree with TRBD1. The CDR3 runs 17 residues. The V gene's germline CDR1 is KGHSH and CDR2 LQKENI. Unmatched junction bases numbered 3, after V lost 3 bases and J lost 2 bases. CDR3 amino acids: CASSPGQGAAGANVLTF. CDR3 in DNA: TGTGCCAGCTCACCTGGACAGGGGGCTGCTGGGGCCAACGTCCTGACTTTC.

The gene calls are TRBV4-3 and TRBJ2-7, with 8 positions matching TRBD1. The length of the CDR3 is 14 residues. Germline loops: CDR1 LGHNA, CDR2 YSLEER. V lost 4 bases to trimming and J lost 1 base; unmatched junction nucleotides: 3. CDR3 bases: TGCGCCAGCAGCCGAGGACAGGGATCCTACGAGCAGTACTTC. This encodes CASSRGQGSYEQYF.

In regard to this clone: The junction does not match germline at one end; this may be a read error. CDR3 sequence: CSSSSITGQHYNEQFF. Here the CDR3 DNA reads TGTTCCAGCAGCTCAATTACGGGACAGCACTACAATGAGCAGTTCTTC. The chain carries TRBV7-9 and TRBJ2-1; the match to TRBD1 covers 7 bases. CDR3 size: 16 residues. Per germline, CDR1 SEHNR and CDR2 FQNEAQ (reference sequence).

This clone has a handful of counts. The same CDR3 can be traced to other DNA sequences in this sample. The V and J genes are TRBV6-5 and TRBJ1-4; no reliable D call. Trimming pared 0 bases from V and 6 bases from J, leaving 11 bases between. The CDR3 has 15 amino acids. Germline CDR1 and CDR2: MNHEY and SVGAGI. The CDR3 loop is CASSYSGSGDEKLFF. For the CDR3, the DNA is TGTGCCAGCAGTTACTCAGGGAGCGGGGATGAAAAACTGTTTTTT.

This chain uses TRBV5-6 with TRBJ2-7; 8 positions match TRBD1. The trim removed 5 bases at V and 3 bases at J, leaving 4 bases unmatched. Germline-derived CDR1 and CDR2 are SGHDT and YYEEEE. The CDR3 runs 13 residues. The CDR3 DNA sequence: TGTGCCAGCAGGATACAGGGGGGCTACGAGCAGTACTTC. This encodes CASRIQGGYEQYF.

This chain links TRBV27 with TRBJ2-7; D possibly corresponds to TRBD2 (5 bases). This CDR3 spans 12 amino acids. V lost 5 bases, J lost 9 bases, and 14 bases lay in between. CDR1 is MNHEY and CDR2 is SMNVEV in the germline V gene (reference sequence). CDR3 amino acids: CASSTRAGAQYF. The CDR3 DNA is TGTGCCAGCAGTACCCGGGCGGGCGCGCAGTACTTC.

The CDR3 nucleotides read TGTGCCTGGAGTGTACGGTCCGCGACAGCAGTCTACGAGCAGTACTTC. It yields the protein CAWSVRSATAVYEQYF. The V gene is TRBV30, the J gene TRBJ2-7; tentatively, D is TRBD1 (5 bases). The CDR3 spans 16 residues. Trimming shortened V by 0 bases and J by 3 bases, and 18 bases separated the two germline ends. Per germline, CDR1 GTSNPN and CDR2 SVGIG (reference sequence).

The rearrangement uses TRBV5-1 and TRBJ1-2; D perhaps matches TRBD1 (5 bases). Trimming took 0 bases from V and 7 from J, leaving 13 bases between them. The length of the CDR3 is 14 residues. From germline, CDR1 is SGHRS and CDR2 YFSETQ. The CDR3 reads CASSLASGSGGYTF. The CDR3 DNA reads TGCGCCAGCAGCTTGGCCTCAGGGTCGGGTGGCTACACCTTC.

The CDR3 here is CASRGQGLIYEQYF. The CDR3 nucleotides read TGTGCCAGCAGAGGACAGGGGCTAATCTACGAGCAGTACTTC. The chain recombines TRBV28 with TRBJ2-7, with 9 bases aligning to TRBD1. The CDR3 sequence is 14 residues long. Germline lookup yields CDR1 MDHEN and CDR2 SYDVKM. V shed 6 bases, J shed 3 bases, and the junction held 6 bases outside the gene matches.

The CDR3, as DNA: TGTGCCAGCACGCGTACAGGGGGCAGGACTGAAGCTTTCTTT. Encoded protein: CASTRTGGRTEAFF. The chain has TRBV9 and TRBJ1-1; 9 nucleotides line up with TRBD1. V shed 6 bases and J 5 bases; nucleotides not matched to a gene: 8. The V gene's germline CDR1 is SGDLS and CDR2 YYNGEE. The CDR3 contains 14 residues.